This T cell receptor (beta chain) was captured by sequencing in a study of cytomegalovirus exposure and HLA in healthy donors. The CDR3 has 16 residues. Germline V gene sequence: CDR1 KGHSH, CDR2 LQKENI. With 3 bases removed from V and 2 bases from J, the gap between germline ends came to 16 bases. The PCR made use of 60 Vbeta and 13 Jbeta primers. Generated by immunoSEQ multiplex PCR, the TCRdb table keeps only in-frame clones and is missing some. In the table there are around 220,000 clones, roughly four fifths of which are singletons. This sequence originates from a girl aged 5 to 17 in good health and CMV-seronegative. The J gene is TRBJ1-2, the V gene TRBV18; D might be TRBD1 (6 bases). Sample: PBMCs. The CDR3: CASSPENRASNYGYTF. CDR3 nucleotides: TGTGCCAGCTCACCGGAAAACAGGGCTTCGAACTATGGCTACACCTTC.